The clone carrying this TCR beta chain was seen a few times. Germline values: CDR1 LGHNA, CDR2 YNFKEQ. The CDR3 contains 16 residues. The V gene lost 0 bases and the J gene lost 4 bases, with 15 bases spanning the gap. Healthy Russian Caucasian donors spanned ages about 6 to 90 years. A sample-barcoded 5' primer and a J-beta primer mix were used in a second PCR of roughly 6 to 11 cycles. Sequencing yielded, for each sample, at least 2.5 million paired-end reads carrying CDR3. TCRdb itself ran the 5' RACE reads through MiXCR, one entry per CDR3 protein. The sample lists about 290,000 distinct CDR3 sequences; 27% were seen once. This entry is derived from a study of blood T cells in healthy people across ages.

The sequence was obtained from an older woman in good health. This chain links TRBV4-2 with TRBJ1-2, with D maybe TRBD1 (5 bases). Sequenced: blood. The CDR3 nucleotides are TGTGCCAGCAGCCAAGAAGAAGACAGCTCAATCTATGGCTACACCTTC. Its translation: CASSQEEDSSIYGYTF.